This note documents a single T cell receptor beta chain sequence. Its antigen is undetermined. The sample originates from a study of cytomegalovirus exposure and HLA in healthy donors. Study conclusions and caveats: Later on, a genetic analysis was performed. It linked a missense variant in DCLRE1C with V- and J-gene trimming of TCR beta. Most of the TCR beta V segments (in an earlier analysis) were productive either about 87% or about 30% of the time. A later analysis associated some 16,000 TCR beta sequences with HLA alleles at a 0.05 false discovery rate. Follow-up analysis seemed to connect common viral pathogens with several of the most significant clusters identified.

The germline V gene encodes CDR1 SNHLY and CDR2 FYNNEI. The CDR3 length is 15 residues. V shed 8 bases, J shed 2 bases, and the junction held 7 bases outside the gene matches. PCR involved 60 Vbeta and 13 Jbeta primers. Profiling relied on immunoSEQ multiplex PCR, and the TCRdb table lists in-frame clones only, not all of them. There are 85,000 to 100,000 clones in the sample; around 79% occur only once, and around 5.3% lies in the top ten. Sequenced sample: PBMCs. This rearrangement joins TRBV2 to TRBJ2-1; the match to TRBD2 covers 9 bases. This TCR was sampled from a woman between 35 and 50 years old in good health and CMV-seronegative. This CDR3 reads CASVYQRGAYNEQFF. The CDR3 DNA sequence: TGTGCCAGCGTCTACCAGCGGGGGGCCTACAATGAGCAGTTCTTC.